Each of the 20 T cell receptor beta chains below was sequenced from the same sample in a study of blood T cell repertoires in COVID-19. Using immunoSEQ multiplex PCR, the repertoire was profiled, and TCRdb retains in-frame clones only, with some absent. The sample has fewer than 350,000 clones, about 89% seen once. The sample taken for sequencing was PBMCs or T cells enriched from blood (not recorded which). The receptors come from a woman aged 40 to 49 who had recovered from COVID-19.

V is TRBV7-9 and J is TRBJ1-2, with 7 bases that match TRBD1. V gave up 3 bases and J gave up 2 bases; unmatched junction bases: 6. From germline, CDR1 is SEHNR and CDR2 FQNEAQ (reference sequence). The CDR3 has 15 residues. Here the CDR3 reads CASSFTETGNYGYTF. The CDR3 DNA is TGTGCCAGCAGCTTCACCGAGACAGGGAACTATGGCTACACCTTC.

The CDR3 is CASSITSGGPNEQFF. Here the CDR3 DNA reads TGTGCCAGTAGTATAACTAGCGGGGGGCCCAATGAGCAGTTCTTC. V is TRBV19 and J is TRBJ2-1, with 12 positions matching TRBD2. Germline CDR1 is LNHDA and CDR2 is SQIVND (reference sequence). The CDR3 spans 15 residues. The V and J ends lost 2 bases and 6 bases, in that order; junction bases with no gene match: 2. Using reference TRBV19 and TRBJ2-1 for the parts outside the CDR3, the full variable domain is DGGITQSPKYLFRKEGQNVTLSCEQNLNHDAMYWYRQDPGQGLRLIYYSQIVNDFQKGDIAEGYSVSREKKESFPLTVTSAQKNPTAFYLCASSITSGGPNEQFFGPGTRLTVL.

The rearrangement joins TRBV5-4 to TRBJ1-6; TRBD1 matches 7 bases. Germline-derived CDR1 and CDR2 are SGHNT and YYREEE (reference sequence). Losses at the gene ends were 4 bases for V and 7 bases for J; bases not matched to a gene: 8. CDR3 length: 15 residues. CDR3 amino acids: CASSLADRANSPLHF. CDR3 bases: TGTGCCAGCAGCCTCGCCGACAGGGCCAATTCACCCCTCCACTTT.

The rearrangement links TRBV10-1 to TRBJ1-2; TRBD1 matches 8 bases. The CDR3 consists of 13 residues. Unmatched junction bases numbered 2, after V lost 4 bases and J lost 4 bases. Per the germline V gene, CDR1 is WNHNN and CDR2 is SYGVQD (reference sequence). CDR3 amino acids: CASSADRGYGYTF. DNA of the CDR3: TGCGCCAGCAGTGCAGACAGGGGCTATGGCTACACCTTC.

V is TRBV4-1 and J is TRBJ2-1; 15 bases line up with TRBD2. Trimming at V came to 3 bases and at J to 7 bases, leaving 7 bases not matched to a gene. The CDR3 is made up of 17 amino acids. Germline loops: CDR1 MGHRA, CDR2 YSYEKL. This CDR3 is CASSHLRTSGGGNEQFF. DNA of the CDR3: TGCGCCAGCAGCCATCTACGGACTAGCGGGGGGGGGAATGAGCAGTTCTTC.

The chain has TRBV19 and TRBJ2-3; D might be TRBD2 (6 bases). This CDR3 has 15 residues. Germline V CDR1 and CDR2: LNHDA, SQIVND (reference sequence). V dropped 3 bases and J dropped 0 bases, with 10 bases sitting between them. CDR3 loop: CASSMGGSSTDTQYF. The CDR3 coding sequence is TGTGCCAGTAGTATGGGGGGTTCTAGCACAGATACGCAGTATTTT.

The chain has TRBV19 and TRBJ1-3; 7 positions match TRBD1. This CDR3 spans 17 amino acids. Germline lookup yields CDR1 LNHDA and CDR2 SQIVND (reference sequence). With 4 bases clipped from V and 4 bases from J, the junction kept 13 bases outside the gene matches. CDR3 sequence reads: CASSTTPTGTPGNTIYF. The CDR3 coding sequence is TGTGCCAGTAGTACCACTCCGACAGGGACCCCCGGAAACACCATATATTTT.

V is TRBV7-6 and J is TRBJ2-1; no clear D gene. V lost 5 bases, J lost 7 bases, and 12 bases lay in between. Looked up from germline, CDR1 is SGHVS and CDR2 is FNYEAQ. There are 13 residues in the CDR3. The CDR3 spells CASSALRMNEQFF. CDR3 DNA: TGTGCCAGCAGCGCCCTGAGGATGAATGAGCAGTTCTTC.

This chain uses TRBV13 with TRBJ1-2; D may be TRBD1 (6 bases). Trimming cost V 5 bases and J 6 bases, with 10 bases left between them. CDR3 length: 12 amino acids. The germline V gene has CDR1 PRHDT and CDR2 FYEKMQ (reference sequence). The CDR3 nucleotides are TGTGCCAGCAGCGAACGACAGGATGGCTACACCTTC. Translated: CASSERQDGYTF.

The gene calls are TRBV3-1 (or the pseudogene TRBV3-2) and TRBJ2-1; 8 nucleotides match TRBD2. V shed 4 bases, J shed 2 bases, and the junction held 1 base outside the gene matches. Germline assignment: CDR1 LGHDT and CDR2 YNNKEL (reference sequence). The CDR3 runs to 14 residues. In nucleotides, the CDR3 is TGTGCCAGCAGCCCGGGGGGGGCCTACAATGAGCAGTTCTTC. Its translation is CASSPGGAYNEQFF.

The CDR3 here is CAWNKGDHGYTF. In DNA, the CDR3 is TGTGCCTGGAATAAGGGGGACCATGGCTACACCTTC. The V call is TRBV30, the J call TRBJ1-2; D is possibly TRBD1 (6 bases). Trimming cost V 4 bases and J 6 bases, with 12 bases left between them. CDR1 and CDR2 from the germline V gene are GTSNPN and SVGIG (reference sequence). The CDR3 runs 12 residues.

V gene TRBV25-1 combines with J gene TRBJ1-2; D is possibly TRBD1 (6 bases). CDR1 and CDR2 from the germline V gene are MGHDK and SYGVNS. This CDR3 is built from 14 residues. The germline V and J ends were trimmed by 4 bases and 4 bases, with 13 bases remaining between them. The CDR3 DNA follows: TGTGCCAGCAGTGTAGGGACATCCACCTATGGCTACACCTTC. This codes for CASSVGTSTYGYTF.

The gene calls are TRBV28 and TRBJ2-7; no firm D call. Germline CDR1 and CDR2: MDHEN and SYDVKM. V gave up 2 bases and J gave up 3 bases, with 11 bases separating them. The CDR3 runs to 14 residues. The CDR3 DNA is TGTGCCAGCAGTTTAAGTGGCGAGGACTACGAGCAGTACTTC. It yields the protein CASSLSGEDYEQYF. Using reference TRBV28 and TRBJ2-7 for the parts outside the CDR3, the full variable domain is DVKVTQSSRYLVKRTGEKVFLECVQDMDHENMFWYRQDPGLGLRLIYFSYDVKMKEKGDIPEGYSVSREKKERFSLILESASTNQTSMYLCASSLSGEDYEQYFGPGTRLTVT.

The chain uses TRBV6-2 or TRBV6-3 and TRBJ1-1; 8 nucleotides match TRBD1. The CDR3 sequence is 17 residues long. J lost 0 bases, V lost 2 bases, and 8 bases had no gene match. The germline CDR1 and CDR2 sequences are MNHEY and SVGEGT. The CDR3 region has the DNA TGTGCCAGCAGTTACCGCGGACAGGGCTTCATGAACACTGAAGCTTTCTTT. It yields the protein CASSYRGQGFMNTEAFF.

This clone was seen more than once but under ten times. The CDR3 here is CASSVGQVNEQFF. CDR3 bases: TGTGCCAGCAGCGTCGGACAGGTCAATGAGCAGTTCTTC. This chain links TRBV9 with TRBJ2-1; 7 bases match TRBD1. The germline CDR1 and CDR2 sequences are SGDLS and YYNGEE. The junction had 2 bases not matched to a gene; V was cut back by 2 bases and J by 6 bases. This CDR3 is built from 13 residues.

This clone was observed once. The CDR3 sequence: CAISEREGGFGANVLTF. The DNA of the CDR3 is TGTGCCATCAGTGAGCGGGAGGGAGGATTCGGGGCCAACGTCCTGACTTTC. V usage is TRBV10-3 and J usage is TRBJ2-6, with 8 positions matching TRBD2. Per the germline V gene, CDR1 is ENHRY and CDR2 is SYGVKD. V gave up 2 bases and J gave up 4 bases; unmatched junction bases: 7. The CDR3 is made up of 17 amino acids.

This chain joins TRBV4-2 and TRBJ2-2; 7 bases fit TRBD2. With V trimmed by 0 bases and J by 1 base, 8 bases remained unmatched. The CDR3 sequence is 18 residues long. Germline V CDR1 and CDR2: LGHNA, YNFKEQ. Here the CDR3 reads CASSQDLGLAVNTGELFF. CDR3 in DNA: TGTGCCAGCAGCCAAGATCTCGGCCTAGCGGTGAACACCGGGGAGCTGTTTTTT.

This clone has only a few counts. This chain links TRBV6-6 with TRBJ1-5, with D unresolved. Looked up from germline, CDR1 is MNHNY and CDR2 is SVGAGI (reference sequence). Trimming cost V 6 bases and J 0 bases, with 6 bases left between them. The CDR3 has 13 amino acids. The CDR3 DNA reads as TGTGCCAGCAGCTCGTATAGCAATCAGCCCCAGCATTTT. It is translated as CASSSYSNQPQHF.

The chain has TRBV28 and TRBJ2-3; possible D gene TRBD2, 6 bases. V was pared by 4 bases and J by 2 bases, with 10 bases between. This CDR3 contains 14 residues. The V gene's germline CDR1 is MDHEN and CDR2 SYDVKM. The chain's CDR3 is CASSSPSATDTQYF. CDR3 bases: TGTGCCAGCAGTTCCCCTAGCGCCACAGATACGCAGTATTTT.

This chain uses TRBV29-1 with TRBJ1-1, with D uncertain. From germline, CDR1 is SQVTM and CDR2 ANQGSEA. The CDR3 totals 12 residues. The V gene lost 8 bases and the J gene lost 0 bases, with 10 bases spanning the gap. Here the CDR3 DNA reads TGCAGCACCCTCAACTTGAACACTGAAGCTTTCTTT. This codes for CSTLNLNTEAFF. Full variable domain (missing parts from reference TRBV29-1 and TRBJ1-1): SAVISQKPSRDICQRGTSLTIQCQVDSQVTMMFWYRQQPGQSLTLIATANQGSEATYESGFVIDKFPISRPNLTFSTLTVSNMSPEDSSIYLCSTLNLNTEAFFGQGTRLTVV.